These T cell receptor beta chains were read from a single sample in a study of T-cell reconstitution after alpha-beta-depleted transplantation in children. MiXCR was run by TCRdb on the PCR reads, yielding one entry per CDR3 protein. Of 700,000 to 950,000 distinct CDR3 sequences listed, less than 20% were seen once; the top ten hold about 4.6%. This specimen consisted of PBMCs, mostly from graft donor cells, obtained 360 days after TCRalphabeta/CD19-depleted stem cell transplant. The receptor source for this set is a male patient younger than 18 who had a stem cell transplant for acute lymphoblastic leukemia, so the T cells may come from the graft donor. Each CDR3 is given with its conserved first and last residue. The order of the fields is CDR3 length, V gene, CDR3 protein.

21 | TRBV2 | CASSEALLPGSPSGVRDTQYF
14 | TRBV4-1 | CASSYRVANYGYTF
15 | TRBV20-1 | CSVSGTSGGTDTQYF
17 | TRBV11-2 | CASSLHGAGRGAYEQFF
16 | TRBV7-8 | CASSLETGYSNQPQHF
13 | TRBV20-1 | CSGKRRGKHGAFF
16 | TRBV4-1 | CASSLLPGGSGYEQYF
10 | TRBV19 | CATPGLEQFF
15 | TRBV5-1 | CASSLVGQVGYEQYF
15 | TRBV11-2 | CASSFLRGRAYEQYF
14 | TRBV7-2 | CASSLTSNNQPQHF
19 | TRBV20-1 | CSARVDLSRVRSGANVLTF
17 | TRBV5-1 | CASSLVWRADSYNGQFF
18 | TRBV4-1 | CASSQEELLAGSTDTQYF
14 | TRBV7-9 | CASSLLGPGNTIYF
15 | TRBV4-1 | CASSQDGSSDTEAFF
16 | TRBV3-1 | CASSPHSAGVTYEQYF
18 | TRBV4-1 | CASSSPPLTSGSTNEQFF
12 | TRBV20-1 | CSASSRGGEQYF
15 | TRBV15 | CATSRDGQTREGQYF
13 | TRBV11-1 | CASSRRVEETQYF
17 | TRBV10-3 | CAIQLAGLRGSYNEQFF
15 | TRBV7-2 | CASSLGEGRQETQYF
17 | TRBV7-9 | CASRGGTSGFFTDTQYF
14 | TRBV24-1 | CATSDSRTISGYTF
15 | TRBV20-1 | CSARGDGRKTDTQYF
15 | TRBV3-1 | CASSARLEGQETQYF
17 | TRBV20-1 | CSAIPGLAGGRTDTQYF